This TCR beta chain was retrieved from a study of cytomegalovirus exposure and HLA in healthy donors. A multiplex PCR was run with 60 Vbeta primers and 13 Jbeta primers. TCRdb's table, derived via immunoSEQ multiplex PCR, lists solely in-frame clones and lacks some. The sample lists fewer than 200,000 clones, around 80% occurring once. This CDR3 comprises 14 residues. Trimming took 3 bases from V and 5 from J, leaving 15 bases between them. Germline CDR1 is SGHRS and CDR2 is YFSETQ. The rearrangement joins TRBV5-1 to TRBJ2-7; D is uncertain. This receptor was obtained from a woman aged 18-29 years in good health and CMV-seronegative. Specimen: PBMCs. The CDR3 region has the DNA TGCGCCAGCAGCTCCCAAACGAGCGCGAACGAGCAGTACTTC. It translates to CASSSQTSANEQYF.